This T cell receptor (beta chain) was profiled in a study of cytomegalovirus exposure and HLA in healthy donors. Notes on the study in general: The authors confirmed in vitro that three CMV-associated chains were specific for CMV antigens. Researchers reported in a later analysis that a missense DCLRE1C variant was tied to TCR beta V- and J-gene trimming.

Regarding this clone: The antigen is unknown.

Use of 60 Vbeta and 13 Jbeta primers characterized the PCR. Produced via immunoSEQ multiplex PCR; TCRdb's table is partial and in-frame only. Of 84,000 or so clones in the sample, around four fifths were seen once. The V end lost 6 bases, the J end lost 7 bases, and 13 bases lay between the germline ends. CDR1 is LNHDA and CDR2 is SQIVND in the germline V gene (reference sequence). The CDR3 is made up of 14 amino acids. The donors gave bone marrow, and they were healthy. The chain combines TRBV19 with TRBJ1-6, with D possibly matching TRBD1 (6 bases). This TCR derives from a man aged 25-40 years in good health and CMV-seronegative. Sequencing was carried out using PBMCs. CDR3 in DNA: TGTGCCAGTAGGGCGGACAGAGTGAATTCACCCCTCCACTTT. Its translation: CASRADRVNSPLHF.